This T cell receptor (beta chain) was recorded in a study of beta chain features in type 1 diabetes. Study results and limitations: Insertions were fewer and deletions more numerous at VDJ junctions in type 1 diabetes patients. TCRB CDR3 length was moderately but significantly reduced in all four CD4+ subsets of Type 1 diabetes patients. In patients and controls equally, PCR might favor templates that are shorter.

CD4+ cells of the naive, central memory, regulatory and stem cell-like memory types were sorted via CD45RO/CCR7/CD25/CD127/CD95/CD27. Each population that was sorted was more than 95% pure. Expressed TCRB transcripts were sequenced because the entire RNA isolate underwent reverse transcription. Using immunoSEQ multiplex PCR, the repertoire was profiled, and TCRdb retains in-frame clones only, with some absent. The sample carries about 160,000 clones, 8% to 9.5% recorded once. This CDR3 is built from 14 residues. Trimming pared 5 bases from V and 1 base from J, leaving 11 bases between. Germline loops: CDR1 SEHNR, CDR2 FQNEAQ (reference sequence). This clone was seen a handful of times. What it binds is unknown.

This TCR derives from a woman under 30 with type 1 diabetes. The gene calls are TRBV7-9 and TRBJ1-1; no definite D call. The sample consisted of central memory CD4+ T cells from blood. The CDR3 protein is CASSQQFRNTEAFF. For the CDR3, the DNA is TGTGCCAGCAGCCAACAGTTCCGGAACACTGAAGCTTTCTTT.